Shown below are 19 T cell receptor beta chains from a single sample sequenced in a study of post-analysis software for immune sequencing data. Findings and caveats of the study: Patients carried roughly 5 TRBV segments more frequently than controls did, and TRBV5-6, TRBV5-1 and TRBV20-1 were among them.

Their antigens remain unidentified. Built from TCR beta cDNA, the libraries had unique molecular identifiers in them. TCRdb independently ran MiXCR on the PCR reads; one entry per CDR3 protein. The table includes some 800,000 distinct CDR3 sequences, 46% detected once. Sequencing used blood. These receptors were collected from a girl between 10 and 17 years old with multiple sclerosis.

CDR3 amino acids: CASSQMMGGPRETQYF. DNA of the CDR3: TGTGCCAGCAGCCAAATGATGGGAGGGCCCCGGGAGACCCAGTACTTC. The chain combines TRBV3-1 with TRBJ2-7, with 7 bases aligning to TRBD2. The better agreement between TRBJ2-5 and the DNA end casts doubt on the J call. Germline V gives CDR1 LGHDT, CDR2 YNNKEL (reference sequence). This CDR3 has 16 amino acids.

The chain uses TRBV28 and TRBJ1-5; the match to TRBD1 covers 7 bases. CDR1 is MDHEN and CDR2 is SYDVKM in the germline V gene. This CDR3 is 15 amino acids long. J gave up 6 bases and V 5 bases, and 10 bases lay outside the gene matches. Here the CDR3 DNA reads TGTGCCAGCAGTAGACAGGGCGGAGGAAGTCAGCCCCAGCATTTT. Translation: CASSRQGGGSQPQHF.

The rearrangement links TRBV12-3 or TRBV12-4 to TRBJ2-4; D call uncertain. Between the trimmed V and J ends, which lost 2 bases and 2 bases, there was a span of 10 bases. This CDR3 comprises 15 residues. The DNA for the CDR3 is TGTGCCAGCAGTTTATTCCGGTTAACCAAAAACATTCAGTACTTC. Its translation is CASSLFRLTKNIQYF.

This chain joins TRBV20-1 and TRBJ2-1; unclear D gene. This CDR3 contains 9 residues. Germline-derived CDR1 and CDR2 are DFQATT and SNEGSKA (reference sequence). Trimming cost V 3 bases and J 10 bases, with 4 bases left between them. The CDR3 is CSASPEQFF. DNA for the CDR3: TGCAGTGCTAGTCCCGAGCAGTTCTTC.

This clonotype has a handful of counts. This chain joins TRBV12-3 or TRBV12-4 and TRBJ2-1, with D unclear. V shed 1 base and J shed 8 bases, with 12 bases lying between them. The CDR3 extends over 14 amino acids. This CDR3 is CASSLGSRRDEQFF. DNA for the CDR3: TGTGCCAGCAGTTTAGGTTCCCGGCGCGATGAGCAGTTCTTC.

On this clonotype: Given a much more abundant clone one base away, this may be a read error. The chain joins TRBV20-1 to TRBJ2-5; TRBD2 matches 7 bases. The CDR3 has 16 residues. J lost 2 bases, V lost 3 bases, and 12 bases had no gene match. The germline V gene has CDR1 DFQATT and CDR2 SNEGSKA (reference sequence). The CDR3 protein is CSASGSREGRQETQYF. The CDR3 bases are TGCAGTGCTAGCGGTTCGAGGGAGGGGAGACAAGAGACCCAGTACTTC.

J is TRBJ1-2 and V is TRBV6-6; D uncertain. V lost 0 bases to trimming and J lost 8 bases, with 10 bases between them. The CDR3 length is 13 residues. Germline V lookup: CDR1 MNHNY, CDR2 SVGAGI (reference sequence). CDR3: CASSYSETRGYTF. The CDR3 DNA follows: TGTGCCAGCAGTTACTCAGAGACGCGGGGCTACACCTTC.

V usage is TRBV7-9 and J usage is TRBJ2-7; TRBD2 aligns across 10 bases. There are 16 residues in the CDR3. CDR1 is SEHNR, CDR2 FQNEAQ, per germline (reference sequence). Unmatched junction bases numbered 5, after V lost 0 bases and J lost 3 bases. CDR3 in amino acids: CASSLAPSGRGYEQYF. Here the CDR3 DNA reads TGTGCCAGCAGCTTAGCGCCTAGCGGGAGAGGCTACGAGCAGTACTTC.

V and J are TRBV2 and TRBJ1-2, with a weak D call TRBD1 (6 bases). The ends were cut back, 6 bases at V and 5 bases at J, with 16 bases in the middle. The CDR3 runs 14 residues. The germline CDR1 and CDR2 sequences are SNHLY and FYNNEI. CDR3 region: CASRGRDTLYGYTF. The CDR3 coding sequence is TGTGCCAGCAGGGGCCGGGACACCTTATATGGCTACACCTTC.

This rearrangement joins TRBV3-1 to TRBJ2-7; TRBD2 is a possible D gene (6 bases). The CDR3 loop spans 13 amino acids. Trimming stripped 1 base from V and 9 bases from J, with 13 bases between. Per the germline V gene, CDR1 is LGHDT and CDR2 is YNNKEL (reference sequence). The CDR3: CASSQVAGSVQYF. The CDR3 region has the DNA TGTGCCAGCAGCCAAGTCGCCGGGAGCGTGCAGTACTTC.

The CDR3 DNA reads as TGTGCCAGCAGCGCTGGGACTAGCGGGTTTGGCTACGAGCAGTACTTC. Its translation is CASSAGTSGFGYEQYF. The chain combines TRBV6-6 with TRBJ2-5; 12 nucleotides agree with TRBD2. The DNA end lines up better with TRBJ2-7; the J call may be wrong. This CDR3 spans 16 amino acids. Germline CDR1 reads MNHNY; CDR2 reads SVGAGI (reference sequence).

The sample holds many counts of this clonotype. V usage is TRBV20-1 and J usage is TRBJ2-5; possible D gene TRBD2, 6 bases. The ends were cut back, 0 bases at V and 2 bases at J, with 10 bases in the middle. The CDR3 is 14 residues long. The germline CDR1 and CDR2 sequences are DFQATT and SNEGSKA (reference sequence). As DNA, the CDR3 is TGCAGTGCTAGAGACGGGAGTGGGCAAGAGACCCAGTACTTC. The encoded protein is CSARDGSGQETQYF.

The chain uses TRBV3-1 and TRBJ2-7, with 8 bases aligning to TRBD1. V lost 1 base to trimming and J lost 5 bases; unmatched junction nucleotides: 4. The CDR3 totals 14 residues. Germline V gene data show CDR1 as LGHDT and CDR2 as YNNKEL (reference sequence). DNA of the CDR3: TGTGCCAGCAGCCAAGGAGGACAGGGTGACGAGCAGTACTTC. Its translation is CASSQGGQGDEQYF.

This clonotype was observed a handful of times. J is TRBJ2-7 and V is TRBV20-1; 8 positions agree with TRBD1. With 6 bases clipped from V and 1 base from J, the junction kept 5 bases outside the gene matches. CDR1 is DFQATT and CDR2 is SNEGSKA in the germline V gene (reference sequence). The CDR3 spans 13 residues. The CDR3 sequence: CSADRGRSYEQYF. CDR3 DNA sequence: TGCAGTGCAGACAGGGGTAGGTCCTACGAGCAGTACTTC.

This clonotype was observed a handful of times. The rearrangement uses TRBV4-2 and TRBJ1-2, with D perhaps TRBD1 (6 bases). Trimming removed 4 bases from V and 3 bases from J, with 15 bases in between. CDR3 length equals 15 residues. In germline, CDR1 is LGHNA, CDR2 YNFKEQ. The CDR3 spells CASSLQLTGYYGYTF. The CDR3 nucleotides read TGTGCCAGCAGCCTACAATTAACAGGGTACTATGGCTACACCTTC.

This clonotype was observed a handful of times. This chain joins TRBV3-1 and TRBJ2-1; the match to TRBD2 covers 8 bases. Germline values: CDR1 LGHDT, CDR2 YNNKEL (reference sequence). The J segment lost 8 bases and the V segment lost 4 bases, leaving 10 bases of the junction unmatched. This CDR3 contains 15 residues. The chain's CDR3 is CASSPSSGRVHEQFF. The CDR3 DNA is TGTGCCAGCAGCCCCTCCAGCGGGAGAGTCCATGAGCAGTTCTTC.

This rearrangement joins TRBV10-3 to TRBJ1-5; D may be TRBD1 (5 bases). This CDR3 comprises 16 residues. V was pared by 3 bases and J by 2 bases, with 14 bases between. Germline CDR1 and CDR2: ENHRY and SYGVKD. The CDR3 protein is CAISDPQGTGNQPQHF. CDR3 in DNA: TGTGCCATCAGTGACCCGCAGGGTACTGGCAATCAGCCCCAGCATTTT.

For this clonotype: One end of the junction is discordant with germline, which a read error may explain. The chain uses TRBV11-2 and TRBJ2-1; 12 nucleotides match TRBD2. This CDR3 spans 21 amino acids. Germline V gene sequence: CDR1 SGHAT, CDR2 FQNNGV. CDR3 bases: TGTGCCGGCAGACCTAACACCGGGACTAGCGGGTTCGAACAGCTGTACAATGAGCAGTTCTTC. Translated, it gives CAGRPNTGTSGFEQLYNEQFF.

J is TRBJ2-1 and V is TRBV3-1; TRBD2 agrees at 7 bases. The CDR3 loop spans 16 amino acids. V was clipped by 0 bases and J by 5 bases; unmatched bases: 7. CDR1 and CDR2 from the germline V gene are LGHDT and YNNKEL (reference sequence). This chain's CDR3 is CASSQDRGGSNNEQFF. The CDR3 DNA is TGTGCCAGCAGCCAAGATAGGGGCGGGAGTAACAATGAGCAGTTCTTC.